A single sample is the source of the 9 T cell receptor beta chains below, sequenced in a study of cytomegalovirus exposure and HLA in healthy donors. With 60 Vbeta and 13 Jbeta primers, the PCR was carried out. The protocol was immunoSEQ multiplex PCR, while the TCRdb copy is restricted to in-frame clones and leaves out a portion. The data contain just over 150,000 clones, more than 65% of them singletons. The source material was PBMCs. These receptors came from a man aged 45 to 65 in good health and CMV-seropositive.

The J gene is TRBJ2-7, the V gene TRBV19; tentative D call: TRBD1 (6 bases). CDR1 and CDR2 (germline): LNHDA, SQIVND (reference sequence). Trimming removed 2 bases from V and 4 bases from J, with 12 bases in between. The CDR3 is 14 residues long. CDR3 sequence reads: CASSITGRRYEQYF. As DNA, the CDR3 is TGTGCCAGTAGTATAACAGGGAGACGGTACGAGCAGTACTTC.

This chain connects TRBV19 to TRBJ2-3; 11 positions agree with TRBD2. Looked up from germline, CDR1 is LNHDA and CDR2 is SQIVND (reference sequence). The CDR3 loop spans 15 amino acids. Unmatched junction bases numbered 2, after V lost 5 bases and J lost 1 base. CDR3 in amino acids: CASSETSGGTDTQYF. The CDR3 DNA reads as TGTGCCAGTAGTGAGACTAGCGGGGGCACAGATACGCAGTATTTT.

CDR3 sequence: CAGLLTGADGYTF. CDR3 DNA sequence: TGTGCCGGCTTGCTGACAGGGGCGGATGGCTACACCTTC. This chain links TRBV7-9 with TRBJ1-2, with 8 bases identical to TRBD1. This CDR3 comprises 13 residues. The germline V gene encodes CDR1 SEHNR and CDR2 FQNEAQ (reference sequence). V gave up 11 bases and J gave up 6 bases; unmatched junction bases: 11.

This chain uses TRBV6-1 with TRBJ2-3; D is ambiguous. CDR3 size: 15 residues. With 0 bases removed from V and 0 bases from J, the gap between germline ends came to 7 bases. Germline CDR1 MNHNS, CDR2 SASEGT. CDR3 sequence reads: CASSEAWQSTDTQYF. Here the CDR3 DNA reads TGTGCCAGCAGTGAAGCTTGGCAGAGCACAGATACGCAGTATTTT.

Here the CDR3 DNA reads TGTGCCAGCAGGGAGTCTTCCTACAATGAGCAGTTCTTC. This codes for CASRESSYNEQFF. This chain joins TRBV6-5 and TRBJ2-1; D unclear. The CDR3 consists of 13 residues. The germline gives CDR1 MNHEY, CDR2 SVGAGI. The ends were cut back, 6 bases at V and 1 base at J, with 7 bases in the middle.

The CDR3 reads CASSSRYRDGELFF. CDR3 bases: TGTGCCAGCAGCTCCCGGTACCGGGACGGGGAGCTGTTTTTT. The chain links TRBV7-6 to TRBJ2-2; TRBD2 might be the D (5 bases). V lost 4 bases and J 7 bases, leaving 13 bases between the germline ends. Germline values: CDR1 SGHVS, CDR2 FNYEAQ. The CDR3 covers 14 residues.

The chain links TRBV9 to TRBJ2-3; D is perhaps TRBD2 (6 bases). The CDR3 is 16 amino acids. Germline V gene lookup returns CDR1 SGDLS and CDR2 YYNGEE. V lost 2 bases, J lost 1 base, and 14 bases lay in between. CDR3 sequence (DNA): TGTGCCAGCAGCGTCCGGACTGGCGGGGGCACAGATACGCAGTATTTT. Amino acid sequence: CASSVRTGGGTDTQYF.

This rearrangement joins TRBV7-3 to TRBJ2-3; TRBD2 matches 14 bases. Trimming removed 5 bases from V and 7 bases from J; junction bases left unmatched: 5. The germline V gene has CDR1 SGHTA and CDR2 FQGTGA. The CDR3 extends over 15 amino acids. The chain's CDR3 is CASSQTSGRGYTQYF. The CDR3 DNA is TGTGCCAGCAGCCAGACTAGCGGGAGGGGGTATACGCAGTATTTT. Full variable domain (remainder filled in from reference TRBV7-3 and TRBJ2-3): GAGVSQTPSNKVTEKGKYVELRCDPISGHTALYWYRQSLGQGPEFLIYFQGTGAADDSGLPNDRFFAVRPEGSVSTLKIQRTERGDSAVYLCASSQTSGRGYTQYFGPGTRLTVL.

The chain uses TRBV10-3 and TRBJ1-5; 11 bases are a match to TRBD1. CDR1 ENHRY and CDR2 SYGVKD come from the germline V gene. The CDR3 spans 15 residues. Trimming removed 2 bases from V and 11 bases from J; junction bases left unmatched: 8. This chain's CDR3 is CAISEGQGAKQAQHF. The CDR3 DNA reads TGTGCCATCAGTGAGGGACAGGGGGCCAAACAAGCCCAGCATTTT.